Listed here are 31 T cell receptor beta chains from one sample, sequenced in a study of T-cell memory formation after mild COVID-19. TCRdb itself ran the 5' RACE reads through MiXCR, one entry per CDR3 protein. The sample holds 430,000 or so distinct CDR3 sequences, roughly 25% seen once. Sequencing input: PBMCs or a T cell subset sorted from them (not recorded which). These receptors were taken from an adult woman who had mild COVID-19 (a few samples of this study predate the infection). Cell type and time point are not known.

The rearrangement links TRBV2 to TRBJ1-1; weak D call: TRBD1 (5 bases). The CDR3 runs to 12 residues. The V gene's germline CDR1 is SNHLY and CDR2 FYNNEI. V was clipped by 6 bases and J by 9 bases, with 14 bases between them. The chain's CDR3 is CASRGDRGKAFF. In nucleotides, the CDR3 is TGTGCCAGCAGAGGGGACCGCGGAAAAGCTTTCTTT.

The sample holds a few counts of this clonotype. The chain carries TRBV29-1 and TRBJ2-2; 10 positions agree with TRBD1. The V gene end was trimmed by 0 bases and the J gene end by 10 bases; junction bases not matched to a gene: 5. The CDR3 is made up of 14 amino acids. The germline CDR1 and CDR2 sequences are SQVTM and ANQGSEA. CDR3 sequence: CSVEDWDRGPELFF. CDR3 nucleotides: TGCAGCGTTGAAGATTGGGACAGGGGCCCGGAGCTGTTTTTT.

This clonotype has more than one count but fewer than ten. The V and J genes are TRBV5-6 and TRBJ2-7, with TRBD1 matching 9 bases. Germline-derived CDR1 and CDR2 are SGHDT and YYEEEE. The V gene end was trimmed by 1 base and the J gene end by 6 bases; junction bases not matched to a gene: 8. The CDR3 is 15 amino acids. The CDR3 loop is CASSLLPGQGREQYF. CDR3 in DNA: TGTGCCAGCAGCTTGTTGCCGGGACAGGGTCGCGAGCAGTACTTC.

This clonotype was picked up a small number of times. The rearrangement joins TRBV5-1 to TRBJ1-1, with 10 positions matching TRBD1. CDR1 is SGHRS and CDR2 is YFSETQ in the germline V gene. Germline trimming cut 4 bases from V and 6 bases from J; bases unmatched to any gene: 6. The CDR3 contains 14 residues. Here the CDR3 DNA reads TGCGCCAGCAGCCCGGGACAGGGGAGCCCTGAAGCTTTCTTT. It is translated as CASSPGQGSPEAFF.

V and J are TRBV5-6 and TRBJ1-2; 7 bases align to TRBD1. The CDR3 extends over 14 amino acids. Per the germline V gene, CDR1 is SGHDT and CDR2 is YYEEEE. J gave up 3 bases and V 2 bases, and 4 bases lay outside the gene matches. The CDR3 nucleotides read TGTGCCAGCAGCTTCACAGGGGTAGACTATGGCTACACCTTC. Amino acids: CASSFTGVDYGYTF.

This rearrangement joins TRBV6-5 to TRBJ2-7, with D unresolved. The germline V gene encodes CDR1 MNHEY and CDR2 SVGAGI. CDR3 size: 15 residues. V shed 0 bases and J shed 2 bases, with 11 bases lying between them. CDR3: CASSYSDHPAYEQYF. CDR3 coding DNA: TGTGCCAGCAGTTACTCTGACCACCCCGCCTACGAGCAGTACTTC.

V and J are TRBV11-3 and TRBJ2-1; D possibly corresponds to TRBD1 (5 bases). V was trimmed by 2 bases and J by 5 bases, leaving 13 bases between them. The CDR3 sequence is 15 residues long. Germline-derived CDR1 and CDR2 are SGHNT and YENEEA. CDR3 bases: TGTGCCAGCAGCTTAAGGCGTCAAGGGGACAATGAGCAGTTCTTC. Its translation: CASSLRRQGDNEQFF.

A few counts support this clonotype. The V and J genes are TRBV12-3 or TRBV12-4 and TRBJ1-1; possibly TRBD1 for D (6 bases). The germline V and J ends were trimmed by 5 bases and 4 bases, with 14 bases remaining between them. The CDR3 contains 14 residues. For the CDR3, the DNA is TGTGCCAGCAGTCCCCCGGGGGCTCTCACTGAAGCTTTCTTT. Translating it yields CASSPPGALTEAFF.

This chain links TRBV15 with TRBJ1-5, with 7 bases identical to TRBD1. The CDR3 is 15 residues long. Germline V gene sequence: CDR1 LNHNV, CDR2 YYDKDF (reference sequence). Unmatched junction bases numbered 9, after V lost 5 bases and J lost 5 bases. CDR3 sequence reads: CATSQDRVNDQPQHF. The DNA of the CDR3 is TGTGCCACCAGCCAAGACAGGGTAAACGATCAGCCCCAGCATTTT.

The V gene is TRBV27, the J gene TRBJ2-1, with 13 bases fitting TRBD2. The CDR3 length is 17 residues. Germline V CDR1 and CDR2: MNHEY, SMNVEV (reference sequence). V shed 6 bases and J 7 bases; nucleotides not matched to a gene: 12. Written as DNA, the CDR3 is TGTGCCAGCAGCCCACAGGTACTAGCGGGAGGGGGTAATGAGCAGTTCTTC. Translation: CASSPQVLAGGGNEQFF.

A few counts support this clonotype. This chain uses TRBV29-1 with TRBJ2-5; D is perhaps TRBD1 or TRBD2 (6 bases each). CDR3 length: 13 residues. Germline loops: CDR1 SQVTM, CDR2 ANQGSEA. With 4 bases removed from V and 4 bases from J, the gap between germline ends came to 13 bases. The DNA for the CDR3 is TGCAGCGTTGGGGGGGCAAGTGGAGAGACCCAGTACTTC. Translated: CSVGGASGETQYF.

The gene calls are TRBV24-1 and TRBJ2-5, with 9 bases matching TRBD1. The length of the CDR3 is 16 residues. V was clipped by 5 bases and J by 4 bases; unmatched bases: 10. Germline values: CDR1 KGHDR, CDR2 SFDVKD. The CDR3 loop reads CATSAPGTGWRETQYF. CDR3 DNA: TGTGCCACCAGTGCCCCCGGGACAGGGTGGCGAGAGACCCAGTACTTC.

The genes are TRBV4-3 and TRBJ2-1; tentatively, D is TRBD1 or TRBD2 (5 bases each). Germline loops: CDR1 LGHNA, CDR2 YSLEER. Trimming pared 1 base from V and 8 bases from J, leaving 12 bases between. The CDR3 contains 14 residues. The DNA for the CDR3 is TGCGCCAGCAGCCAAGTCCGGGACCCCCATGAGCAGTTCTTC. Translating gives CASSQVRDPHEQFF.

The chain links TRBV4-1 to TRBJ2-2, with D possibly TRBD2 on 7 matching bases. The CDR3 loop spans 17 amino acids. V dropped 3 bases and J dropped 1 base, with 15 bases sitting between them. The V gene's germline CDR1 is MGHRA and CDR2 YSYEKL. In DNA, the CDR3 is TGCGCCAGCAGCCAGCCACGGGGGGCCCTGAACACCGGGGAGCTGTTTTTT. It translates to CASSQPRGALNTGELFF.

Only a few counts were recorded for this clonotype. The chain links TRBV5-1 to TRBJ2-3; either TRBD1 or TRBD2 may fit D (5 bases each). This CDR3 region has 13 residues. From germline, CDR1 is SGHRS and CDR2 YFSETQ. Trimming stripped 3 bases from V and 6 bases from J, with 11 bases between. This CDR3 reads CASSWGRDDTQYF. The CDR3 DNA is TGCGCCAGCAGCTGGGGAAGGGACGATACGCAGTATTTT.

On this clonotype: A junction end diverges from the germline sequence, so it may reflect a read error. The rearrangement links TRBV5-1 to TRBJ2-7; 9 bases match TRBD2. Germline CDR1 and CDR2: SGHRS and YFSETQ. There are 14 residues in the CDR3. DNA of the CDR3: TGCGCCAGCTGGACCGGGACTAGCTCCCACGAGCAGTACTTC. This gives the protein CASWTGTSSHEQYF. Supplemented by reference TRBV5-1 and TRBJ2-7, the full variable domain reads KAGVTQTPRYLIKTRGQQVTLSCSPISGHRSVSWYQQTPGQGLQFLFEYFSETQRNKGNFPGRFSGRQFSNSRSEMNVSTLELGDSALYLCASWTGTSSHEQYFGPGTRLTVT.

This clonotype was picked up a small number of times. The chain uses TRBV7-2 and TRBJ2-1, with 7 nucleotides matching TRBD2. Trimming cost V 4 bases and J 4 bases; bases outside gene matches: 13. CDR1 and CDR2 from the germline V gene are SGHTA and FQGNSA. There are 17 residues in the CDR3. The CDR3 sequence: CASSSPLVRGVYNEQFF. DNA of the CDR3: TGTGCCAGCAGCTCGCCCCTTGTACGGGGGGTTTACAATGAGCAGTTCTTC.

The rearrangement joins TRBV15 to TRBJ2-3, with a tentative D call TRBD1 (6 bases). V lost 2 bases and J 2 bases, leaving 26 bases between the germline ends. The germline V gene encodes CDR1 LNHNV and CDR2 YYDKDF (reference sequence). The CDR3 consists of 20 residues. CDR3 loop: CATSRRGRGTPQKFTDTQYF. In DNA form, the CDR3 reads TGTGCCACCAGCAGAAGGGGCAGGGGTACCCCTCAAAAATTCACAGATACGCAGTATTTT.

The V and J genes are TRBV7-2 and TRBJ2-4; no clear D gene. V lost 6 bases to trimming and J lost 2 bases, with 11 bases between them. Germline assignment: CDR1 SGHTA and CDR2 FQGNSA. This CDR3 region has 14 residues. CDR3 loop: CASSPRNSKNIQYF. The CDR3 DNA reads as TGTGCCAGCAGTCCTAGGAATTCCAAAAACATTCAGTACTTC.

This clonotype was picked up a small number of times. The chain uses TRBV7-2 and TRBJ2-1, with TRBD2 matching over 8 bases. Trimming removed 5 bases from V and 4 bases from J; junction bases left unmatched: 10. The CDR3 totals 16 residues. CDR1 SGHTA and CDR2 FQGNSA come from the germline V gene. This CDR3 reads CASSPRVGLAYNEQFF. DNA of the CDR3: TGTGCCAGCAGCCCTCGAGTAGGACTAGCTTACAATGAGCAGTTCTTC.

The J gene is TRBJ2-6, the V gene TRBV23-1; TRBD1 aligns across 8 bases. TRBV23-1 is identified as an open reading frame with a role that is uncertain. The V segment lost 7 bases and the J segment 0 bases; nucleotides outside the gene matches: 14. The CDR3 loop spans 19 amino acids. The CDR3 spells CASTADRDILRSGANVLTF. As DNA, the CDR3 is TGCGCCAGCACCGCGGACAGGGATATCCTCCGCTCTGGGGCCAACGTCCTGACTTTC.

Comment on this clonotype: A read error is possible here, since a much larger clone lies one base away. The chain has TRBV7-2 and TRBJ2-3; tentative D call: TRBD2 (6 bases). Between the trimmed V and J ends, which lost 4 bases and 3 bases, there was a span of 11 bases. Germline V gene sequence: CDR1 SGHTA, CDR2 FQGNSA. This CDR3 region has 14 residues. CDR3 in amino acids: CASSYSGRTDTQYF. The CDR3 DNA is TGTGCCAGCAGCTACAGCGGGCGTACAGATACGCAGTATTTT.

This clonotype was observed at least ten times. The chain couples TRBV6-5 to TRBJ2-3; 10 bases match TRBD2. This CDR3 region has 15 residues. V shed 5 bases and J 1 base; nucleotides not matched to a gene: 3. Germline CDR1 is MNHEY and CDR2 is SVGAGI. CDR3 amino acids: CASSISGRGTDTQYF. CDR3 DNA: TGTGCCAGCAGTATCAGCGGGAGGGGCACAGATACGCAGTATTTT.

The CDR3 spells CATWTSGTDTQYF. The CDR3 bases are TGTGCCACCTGGACTAGCGGCACAGATACGCAGTATTTT. The genes are TRBV12-3 or TRBV12-4 and TRBJ2-3; 9 bases are shared with TRBD2. V shed 10 bases and J 1 base; nucleotides not matched to a gene: 3. The CDR3 length is 13 residues.

The CDR3 coding sequence is TGTGCCAGCAGCCAAGATCCCTGGCGGGATACGCAGTATTTT. It encodes CASSQDPWRDTQYF. This sequence joins TRBV14 and TRBJ2-3; D is unclear. The germline V gene encodes CDR1 SGHDN and CDR2 FVKESK. The CDR3 length is 14 residues. Trimming cost V 0 bases and J 6 bases, with 10 bases left between them.

As for this clonotype: A read error may explain this, as a much larger clone is one base away. J is TRBJ2-1 and V is TRBV11-2; D is unresolved. Germline V gene data show CDR1 as SGHAT and CDR2 as FQNNGV. The V end was cut by 1 base, the J end by 5 bases, with 6 bases between. The CDR3 has 13 residues. This CDR3 is CASSLVADNEQFF. The CDR3 DNA is TGTGCCAGCAGCTTAGTGGCAGACAATGAGCAGTTCTTC.

This clonotype was detected only a few times. The chain recombines TRBV24-1 with TRBJ2-1; D is uncertain. The CDR3 runs to 15 residues. V lost 6 bases and J 5 bases, leaving 16 bases between the germline ends. Germline CDR1 reads KGHDR; CDR2 reads SFDVKD. The CDR3 spells CATSSSGPYDNEQFF. CDR3 nucleotide sequence: TGTGCCACCAGTTCCTCAGGTCCGTATGACAATGAGCAGTTCTTC.

In the case of this clonotype: At one of its ends the junction is not consistent with the germline gene, which may arise from a read error. The V gene is TRBV5-8, the J gene TRBJ2-1; a possible D gene is TRBD1 (6 bases). CDR3 size: 13 residues. Per the germline V gene, CDR1 is SGHTS and CDR2 is YDEGEE. CDR3 residues: CASSLPFVTGSSF. The CDR3 DNA reads TGTGCCAGCAGCTTGCCATTCGTAACAGGGTCGTCCTTC. The variable domain in full, completed from reference TRBV5-8 and TRBJ2-1, reads EAGVTQSPTHLIKTRGQQATLRCSPISGHTSVYWYQQALGLGLQFLLWYDEGEERNRGNFPPRFSGRQFPNYSSELNVNALELEDSALYLCASSLPFVTGSSFGPGTRLTVL.

V and J are TRBV7-6 and TRBJ2-1; possibly TRBD1 for D (6 bases). The CDR3 covers 15 residues. V was cut by 6 bases and J by 5 bases, with 17 bases left in between. The germline V gene encodes CDR1 SGHVS and CDR2 FNYEAQ. The CDR3 sequence: CASSKFGTRDNEQFF. The CDR3 bases are TGTGCCAGCAGTAAGTTCGGGACAAGAGACAATGAGCAGTTCTTC.

The chain is built from TRBV2 and TRBJ2-1, with D maybe TRBD2 (6 bases). The CDR3 contains 16 residues. CDR1 SNHLY and CDR2 FYNNEI come from the germline V gene. The V end was cut by 5 bases, the J end by 0 bases, with 14 bases between. The CDR3 DNA follows: TGTGCCAGCAGTTTCTCGCGGGACCTCTCCTACAATGAGCAGTTCTTC. Its protein product is CASSFSRDLSYNEQFF.

The gene calls are TRBV20-1 and TRBJ2-7; D is possibly TRBD2 (6 bases). The germline CDR1 and CDR2 sequences are DFQATT and SNEGSKA (reference sequence). The CDR3 runs 14 residues. Trimming took 3 bases from V and 3 from J, leaving 15 bases between them. The CDR3: CSARGTQTLYEQYF. The DNA of the CDR3 is TGCAGTGCTAGGGGGACTCAAACCCTCTACGAGCAGTACTTC.